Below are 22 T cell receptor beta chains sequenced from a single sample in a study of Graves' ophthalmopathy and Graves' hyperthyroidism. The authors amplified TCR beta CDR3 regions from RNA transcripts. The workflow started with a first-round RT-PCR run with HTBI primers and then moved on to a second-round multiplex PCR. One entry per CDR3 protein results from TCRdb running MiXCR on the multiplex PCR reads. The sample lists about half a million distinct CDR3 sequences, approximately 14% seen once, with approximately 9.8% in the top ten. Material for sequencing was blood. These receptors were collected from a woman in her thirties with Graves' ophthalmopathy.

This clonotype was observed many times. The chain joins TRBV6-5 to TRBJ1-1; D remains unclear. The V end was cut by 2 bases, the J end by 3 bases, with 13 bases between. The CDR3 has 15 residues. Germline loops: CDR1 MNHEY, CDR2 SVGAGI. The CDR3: CASSYEGLFDTEAFF. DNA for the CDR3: TGTGCCAGCAGTTACGAAGGGCTTTTTGACACTGAAGCTTTCTTT.

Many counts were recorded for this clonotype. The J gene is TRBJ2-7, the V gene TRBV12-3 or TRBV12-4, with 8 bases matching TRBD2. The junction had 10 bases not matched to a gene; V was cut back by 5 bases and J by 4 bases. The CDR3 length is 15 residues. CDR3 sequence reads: CASSPGFGTSYEQYF. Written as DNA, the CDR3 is TGTGCCAGCAGTCCCGGCTTTGGGACTAGTTACGAGCAGTACTTC.

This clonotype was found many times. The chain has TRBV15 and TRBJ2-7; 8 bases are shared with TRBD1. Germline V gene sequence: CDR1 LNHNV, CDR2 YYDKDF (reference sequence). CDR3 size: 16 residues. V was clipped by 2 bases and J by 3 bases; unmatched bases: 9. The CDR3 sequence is CATSRRSGQVDYEQYF. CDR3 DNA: TGTGCCACCAGCAGACGATCGGGACAGGTGGACTACGAGCAGTACTTC.

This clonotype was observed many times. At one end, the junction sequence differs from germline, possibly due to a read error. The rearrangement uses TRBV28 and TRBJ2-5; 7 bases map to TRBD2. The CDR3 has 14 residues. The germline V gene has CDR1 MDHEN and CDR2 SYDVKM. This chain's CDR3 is CTSSLSAWGGTQYF. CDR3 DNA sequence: TGTACCAGCAGTTTATCCGCCTGGGGGGGGACCCAGTACTTC.

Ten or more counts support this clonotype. The CDR3 DNA reads TGTGCCAGCAGAAGTTTGAAGAGACCCTACGAGCAGTACTTC. The encoded protein is CASRSLKRPYEQYF. This chain joins TRBV28 and TRBJ2-7; D gene uncertain. Per germline, CDR1 MDHEN and CDR2 SYDVKM. The CDR3 extends over 14 amino acids. V lost 6 bases and J 2 bases, leaving 14 bases between the germline ends.

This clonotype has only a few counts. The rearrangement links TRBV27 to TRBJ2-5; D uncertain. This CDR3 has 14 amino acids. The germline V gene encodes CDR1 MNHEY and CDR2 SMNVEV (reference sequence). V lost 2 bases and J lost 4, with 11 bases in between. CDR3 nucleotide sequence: TGTGCCAGCAGTTTAGACGGGTCGGCAGAGACCCAGTACTTC. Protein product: CASSLDGSAETQYF.

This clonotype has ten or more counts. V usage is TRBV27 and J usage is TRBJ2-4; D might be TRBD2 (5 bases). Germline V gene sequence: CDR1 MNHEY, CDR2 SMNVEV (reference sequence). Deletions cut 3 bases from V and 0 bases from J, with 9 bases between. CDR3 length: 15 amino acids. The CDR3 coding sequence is TGTGCCAGCAGTTTGGTTGGACTAGCCAAAAACATTCAGTACTTC. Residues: CASSLVGLAKNIQYF.

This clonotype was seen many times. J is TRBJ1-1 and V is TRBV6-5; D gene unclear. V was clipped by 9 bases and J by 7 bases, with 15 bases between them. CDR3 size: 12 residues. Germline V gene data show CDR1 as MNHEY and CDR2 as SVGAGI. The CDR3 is CASQKESYEAFF. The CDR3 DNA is TGTGCCAGTCAAAAGGAGTCCTATGAAGCTTTCTTT.

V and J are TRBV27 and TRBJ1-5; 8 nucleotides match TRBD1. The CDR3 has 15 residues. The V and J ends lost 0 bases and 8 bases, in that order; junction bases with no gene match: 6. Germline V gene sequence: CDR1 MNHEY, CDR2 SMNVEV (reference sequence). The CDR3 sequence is CASSLSTPGGKPQHF. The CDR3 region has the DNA TGTGCCAGCAGTTTATCGACCCCAGGGGGCAAGCCCCAGCATTTT.

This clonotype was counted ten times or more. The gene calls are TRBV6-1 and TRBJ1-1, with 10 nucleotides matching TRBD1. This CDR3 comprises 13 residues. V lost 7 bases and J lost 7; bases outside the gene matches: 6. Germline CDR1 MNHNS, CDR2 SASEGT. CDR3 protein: CASNDRGHSEAFF. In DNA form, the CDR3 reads TGTGCCAGCAATGACAGGGGGCATAGTGAAGCTTTCTTT.

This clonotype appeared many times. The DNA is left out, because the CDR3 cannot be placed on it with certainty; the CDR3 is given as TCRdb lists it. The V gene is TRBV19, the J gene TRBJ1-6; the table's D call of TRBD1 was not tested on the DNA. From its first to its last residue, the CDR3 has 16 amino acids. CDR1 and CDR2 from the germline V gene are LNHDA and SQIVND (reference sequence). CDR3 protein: CASSILASDRNSPLHF.

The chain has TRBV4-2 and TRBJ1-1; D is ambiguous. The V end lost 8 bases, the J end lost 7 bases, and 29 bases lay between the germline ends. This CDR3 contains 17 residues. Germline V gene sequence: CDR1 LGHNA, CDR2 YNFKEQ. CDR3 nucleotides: TGTGCCAGCGAAAAATTGTGGGCCTCCGCAATTAGCGATGAAGCTTTCTTT. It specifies CASEKLWASAISDEAFF.

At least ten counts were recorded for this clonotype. The CDR3, as DNA: TGTGCCACCCCAGGGGACAGGAACACCGGGGAGCTGTTTTTT. It encodes CATPGDRNTGELFF. The chain employs TRBV6-1 and TRBJ2-2; 7 positions agree with TRBD1. The V gene end was trimmed by 10 bases and the J gene end by 1 base; junction bases not matched to a gene: 6. The CDR3 consists of 14 residues. Per germline, CDR1 MNHNS and CDR2 SASEGT.

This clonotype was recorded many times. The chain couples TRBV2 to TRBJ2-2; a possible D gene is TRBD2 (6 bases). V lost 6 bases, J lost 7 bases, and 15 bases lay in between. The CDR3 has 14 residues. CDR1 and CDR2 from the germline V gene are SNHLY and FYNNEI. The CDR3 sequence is CASSLSRGGGELFF. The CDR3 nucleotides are TGTGCCAGCAGCCTCTCCCGGGGAGGCGGGGAGCTGTTTTTT. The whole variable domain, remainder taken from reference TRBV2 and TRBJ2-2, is EPEVTQTPSHQVTQMGQEVILRCVPISNHLYFYWYRQILGQKVEFLVSFYNNEISEKSEIFDDQFSVERPDGSNFTLKIRSTKLEDSAMYFCASSLSRGGGELFFGEGSRLTVL.

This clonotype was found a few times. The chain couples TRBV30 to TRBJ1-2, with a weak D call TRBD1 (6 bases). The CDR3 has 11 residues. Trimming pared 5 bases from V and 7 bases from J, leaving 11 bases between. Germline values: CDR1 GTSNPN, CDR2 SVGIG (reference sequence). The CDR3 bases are TGTGCCTGGGGAACGGGGGCTGGCTACACCTTC. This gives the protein CAWGTGAGYTF.

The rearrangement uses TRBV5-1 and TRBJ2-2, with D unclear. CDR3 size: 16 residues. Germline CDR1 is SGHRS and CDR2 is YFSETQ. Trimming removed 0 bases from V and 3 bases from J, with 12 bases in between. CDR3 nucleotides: TGCGCCAGCAGCTTGGATTCGACTGGTTACACCGGGGAGCTGTTTTTT. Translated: CASSLDSTGYTGELFF.

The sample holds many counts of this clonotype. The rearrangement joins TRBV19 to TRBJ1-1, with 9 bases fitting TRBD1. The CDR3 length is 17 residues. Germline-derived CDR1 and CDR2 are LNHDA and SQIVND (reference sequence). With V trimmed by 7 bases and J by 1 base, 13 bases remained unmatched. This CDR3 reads CASTIGGTGSRNTEAFF. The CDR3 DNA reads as TGTGCCAGTACCATTGGGGGGACAGGGAGCAGGAACACTGAAGCTTTCTTT.

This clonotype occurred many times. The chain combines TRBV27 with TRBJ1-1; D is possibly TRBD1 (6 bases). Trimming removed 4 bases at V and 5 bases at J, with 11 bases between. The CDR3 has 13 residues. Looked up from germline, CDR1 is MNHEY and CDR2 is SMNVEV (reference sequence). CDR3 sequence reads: CASSSTGKTEAFF. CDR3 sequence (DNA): TGTGCCAGCAGTTCTACAGGGAAAACTGAAGCTTTCTTT.

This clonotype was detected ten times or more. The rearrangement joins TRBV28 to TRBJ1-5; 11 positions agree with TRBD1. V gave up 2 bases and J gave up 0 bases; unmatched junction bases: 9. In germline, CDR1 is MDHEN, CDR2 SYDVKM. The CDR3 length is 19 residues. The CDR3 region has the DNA TGTGCCAGCAGTTTAGCCGGGACAGGGGGTATGGTTAGCAATCAGCCCCAGCATTTT. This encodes CASSLAGTGGMVSNQPQHF.

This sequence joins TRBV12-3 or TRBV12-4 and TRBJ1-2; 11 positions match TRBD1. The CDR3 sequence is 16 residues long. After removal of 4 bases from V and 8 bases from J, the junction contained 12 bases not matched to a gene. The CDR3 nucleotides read TGTGCCAGCAGTTCCTCCCACCGGGACAGGGGGAGAGGCTACACCTTC. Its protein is CASSSSHRDRGRGYTF.

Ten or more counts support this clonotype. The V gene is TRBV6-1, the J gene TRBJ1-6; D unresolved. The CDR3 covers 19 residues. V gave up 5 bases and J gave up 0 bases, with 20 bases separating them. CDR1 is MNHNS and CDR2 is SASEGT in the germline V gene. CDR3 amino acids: CASSTSGPRSNSYNSPLHF. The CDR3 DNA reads TGTGCCAGCAGTACCTCCGGGCCCCGATCCAACTCCTATAATTCACCCCTCCACTTT.

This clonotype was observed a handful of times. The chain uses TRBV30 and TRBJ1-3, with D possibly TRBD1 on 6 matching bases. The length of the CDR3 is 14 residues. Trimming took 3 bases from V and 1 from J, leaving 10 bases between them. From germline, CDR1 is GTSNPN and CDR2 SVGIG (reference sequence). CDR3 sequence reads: CAWRITGSGNTIYF. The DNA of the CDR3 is TGTGCCTGGAGAATAACAGGGTCTGGAAACACCATATATTTT.